Presented here are 18 T cell receptor beta chains from one specimen sequenced in a study of blood T cell repertoires in COVID-19. Clones were sequenced by immunoSEQ multiplex PCR, and TCRdb holds only the in-frame ones, with some missing. The sample yields about 190,000 clones, roughly 86% seen once. The sequenced material came from peripheral blood. The source is a woman in her seventies with active or convalescent COVID-19.

V is TRBV6-1 and J is TRBJ2-3, with 8 nucleotides matching TRBD1. Germline loops: CDR1 MNHNS, CDR2 SASEGT. The V segment lost 1 base and the J segment 5 bases; nucleotides outside the gene matches: 5. The CDR3 sequence is 15 residues long. The CDR3 nucleotides read TGTGCCAGCAGTGAAGGGACAGGGCTGTTAGATACGCAGTATTTT. As protein: CASSEGTGLLDTQYF.

The chain recombines TRBV12-3 or TRBV12-4 with TRBJ1-6; D remains unclear. V shed 3 bases and J shed 16 bases, with 13 bases lying between them. CDR3 size: 12 residues. The CDR3 DNA reads TGTGCCAGCAGTTTCAGTGCCCAGATTCTCCACTTT. This sequence encodes CASSFSAQILHF.

The chain recombines TRBV7-3 with TRBJ2-7, with 10 nucleotides matching TRBD2. Germline V gives CDR1 SGHTA, CDR2 FQGTGA. CDR3 length: 14 amino acids. The V and J ends lost 5 bases and 5 bases, in that order; junction bases with no gene match: 6. This CDR3 is CASSPQSGRDEQYF. DNA of the CDR3: TGTGCCAGCAGCCCCCAAAGCGGGAGGGACGAGCAGTACTTC.

This sequence joins TRBV12-3 or TRBV12-4 and TRBJ2-1; no clear D. The CDR3 sequence is 11 residues long. Trimming pared 6 bases from V and 7 bases from J, leaving 7 bases between. The CDR3: CASRYGNEQFF. The CDR3 DNA is TGTGCCAGCAGGTACGGTAATGAGCAGTTCTTC.

V gene TRBV2 combines with J gene TRBJ1-2, with TRBD1 matching 8 bases. Per the germline V gene, CDR1 is SNHLY and CDR2 is FYNNEI. The J segment lost 4 bases and the V segment lost 2 bases, leaving 3 bases of the junction unmatched. CDR3 length equals 14 residues. The CDR3 is CASSERQGAYGYTF. The CDR3 DNA sequence: TGTGCCAGCAGTGAACGGCAGGGGGCCTATGGCTACACCTTC.

This clone was recorded once. This chain uses TRBV5-1 with TRBJ2-6; D is uncertain. The CDR3 is made up of 16 amino acids. Germline V lookup: CDR1 SGHRS, CDR2 YFSETQ. The V gene lost 6 bases and the J gene lost 0 bases, with 13 bases spanning the gap. Here the CDR3 DNA reads TGCGCCAGCATCCCTGGCGGTAACTCTGGGGCCAACGTCCTGACTTTC. This codes for CASIPGGNSGANVLTF.

The chain is built from TRBV18 and TRBJ2-3; 9 bases align to TRBD1. Per germline, CDR1 KGHSH and CDR2 LQKENI. This CDR3 spans 15 amino acids. The J segment lost 1 base and the V segment lost 3 bases, leaving 2 bases of the junction unmatched. The CDR3 DNA is TGTGCCAGCTCACCGAGGACAGGGGGCACAGATACGCAGTATTTT. Encoded protein: CASSPRTGGTDTQYF.

The V call is TRBV9, the J call TRBJ2-2; TRBD2 agrees at 9 bases. V lost 1 base, J lost 7 bases, and 5 bases stayed unmatched. Germline loops: CDR1 SGDLS, CDR2 YYNGEE. The CDR3 consists of 15 residues. The CDR3 bases are TGTGCCAGCAGCGTAATAGCGGGAGAGGGCGGGGAGCTGTTTTTT. The encoded protein is CASSVIAGEGGELFF.

V is TRBV4-1 and J is TRBJ2-3; no clear D gene. CDR3 length equals 16 residues. V gave up 0 bases and J gave up 7 bases, with 17 bases separating them. Germline loops: CDR1 MGHRA, CDR2 YSYEKL. The CDR3 is CASSQDRVGFLHTQYF. The CDR3 nucleotides read TGCGCCAGCAGCCAAGATCGCGTTGGTTTTTTACATACGCAGTATTTT.

The rearrangement uses TRBV10-3 and TRBJ2-7; D is possibly TRBD2 (5 bases). Between the trimmed V and J ends, which lost 0 bases and 2 bases, there was a span of 14 bases. CDR3 length: 16 amino acids. The germline gives CDR1 ENHRY, CDR2 SYGVKD. The CDR3 nucleotides read TGTGCCATCAGTGAGTCGACCCGGACTGTCCCCTACGAGCAGTACTTC. The encoded protein is CAISESTRTVPYEQYF.

V usage is TRBV5-4 and J usage is TRBJ1-2; the match to TRBD1 covers 9 bases. Germline trimming cut 3 bases from V and 6 bases from J; bases unmatched to any gene: 12. The length of the CDR3 is 16 residues. From germline, CDR1 is SGHNT and CDR2 YYREEE (reference sequence). CDR3 amino acids: CASSSDAGQGYNGYTF. The CDR3 nucleotides read TGTGCCAGCAGCTCCGATGCGGGACAGGGCTACAATGGCTACACCTTC.

The rearrangement links TRBV5-1 to TRBJ1-1, with D possibly matching TRBD1 (5 bases). V lost 3 bases to trimming and J lost 0 bases, with 12 bases between them. This CDR3 is 15 amino acids long. Germline CDR1 SGHRS, CDR2 YFSETQ. The DNA for the CDR3 is TGCGCCAGCAGCTCCGGACACTTACTGAACACTGAAGCTTTCTTT. Amino acids: CASSSGHLLNTEAFF.

This chain links TRBV7-9 with TRBJ2-5; D uncertain. Trimming left V 5 bases short and J 4 bases short, with 11 bases between. There are 13 residues in the CDR3. Germline assignment: CDR1 SEHNR and CDR2 FQNEAQ (reference sequence). CDR3 DNA sequence: TGTGCCAGCAGCCGCCCCAGTGGAGAGACCCAGTACTTC. The encoded protein is CASSRPSGETQYF.

V usage is TRBV7-2 and J usage is TRBJ2-1; 10 nucleotides line up with TRBD2. The CDR3 sequence is 15 residues long. After removal of 6 bases from V and 7 bases from J, the junction contained 9 bases not matched to a gene. Germline V CDR1 and CDR2: SGHTA, FQGNSA. The CDR3 loop reads CASRPPSGSINEQFF. The CDR3 DNA reads TGTGCCAGCAGGCCCCCTAGCGGGAGTATTAATGAGCAGTTCTTC.

As DNA, the CDR3 is TGCAGCGTTGAACCTAGCGGGAACCACGAGCAGTACTTC. This gives the protein CSVEPSGNHEQYF. V usage is TRBV29-1 and J usage is TRBJ2-7; 9 bases line up with TRBD2. CDR1 is SQVTM, CDR2 ANQGSEA, per germline. The CDR3 has 13 amino acids. J gave up 5 bases and V 2 bases, and 4 bases lay outside the gene matches.

This chain links TRBV5-1 with TRBJ1-4, with a weak D call TRBD1 (5 bases). CDR3 size: 15 residues. Trimming took off 0 bases at V and 6 bases at J, with 12 bases between the two ends. Germline CDR1 reads SGHRS; CDR2 reads YFSETQ. CDR3: CASSLVGRRDEKLFF. The CDR3 DNA is TGCGCCAGCAGCTTGGTGGGGCGCAGGGATGAAAAACTGTTTTTT.

The V and J genes are TRBV5-1 and TRBJ2-2; the D gene is possibly TRBD2 (7 bases). This CDR3 has 18 amino acids. CDR1 and CDR2 from the germline V gene are SGHRS and YFSETQ. Trimming removed 3 bases at V and 4 bases at J, with 22 bases between. CDR3 in amino acids: CASSSETPLRGPTGELFF. The CDR3, as DNA: TGCGCCAGCAGCTCCGAGACACCCCTGCGGGGGCCCACCGGGGAGCTGTTTTTT.

The rearrangement links TRBV18 to TRBJ1-2, with a tentative D call TRBD1 (5 bases). Germline loops: CDR1 KGHSH, CDR2 LQKENI. The CDR3 spans 15 residues. Trimming took off 0 bases at V and 2 bases at J, with 10 bases between the two ends. The CDR3 DNA reads TGTGCCAGCTCACCACCGGGACTGAAGAACTATGGCTACACCTTC. Amino acids: CASSPPGLKNYGYTF.